This is a list of T cell receptor beta chains from one sample in a study of post-analysis software for immune sequencing data. A single record per CDR3 protein comes from TCRdb applying MiXCR to the PCR reads. The sample consists of roughly 620,000 distinct CDR3 sequences, around 44% of them appearing once. What was sequenced was blood. These receptors originate from a girl under 18 with multiple sclerosis. The CDR3 runs from the conserved cysteine through the conserved F or W. The order of the fields is J gene, V gene, CDR3 protein.

>TRBJ2-7|TRBV5-1
CASSLGLAGGFSYEQYF
>TRBJ1-1|TRBV12-3/TRBV12-4
CASSGRLNTEAFF
>TRBJ1-2|TRBV6-5
CASSYTGQLGINYGYTF
>TRBJ1-1|TRBV12-3/TRBV12-4
CASSFRTGGLTEAFF
>TRBJ2-7|TRBV5-6
CASSERQKEQYF
>TRBJ1-2|TRBV7-2
CASSSLDRNYGYTF
>TRBJ1-4|TRBV5-1
CASSADGTADLATNEKLFF
>TRBJ2-1|TRBV7-8
CASSLVQGANNEQFF
>TRBJ2-7|TRBV25-1
CASSGVSSYEQYF
>TRBJ1-6|TRBV10-3
CTISDGVAASPLHF
>TRBJ1-1|TRBV5-1
CASIPGRGATNTEAFF
>NA|TRBV28
CASSSKGLAREQYF
>TRBJ1-2|TRBV20-1
CSARVGVGYTF
>TRBJ2-1|TRBV12-3/TRBV12-4
CASSFGTSGVVGGQFF
>TRBJ1-2|TRBV20-1
CSASRDRGLGGYTF
>TRBJ2-3|TRBV20-1
CSARRLAGMTDTQYF
>TRBJ2-5|TRBV11-2
CASSDQRRGGQYF
>TRBJ2-7|TRBV18
CASSPVGRAHEQYF
>TRBJ2-5|TRBV7-2
CASSFPGLAGGYF
>TRBJ2-7|TRBV7-2
CASSPLAGGPDEQYF
>TRBJ2-7|TRBV7-8
CASSLEHGDYEQYF
>TRBJ1-1|TRBV12-3/TRBV12-4
CASSLALIGQRAEAFF
>TRBJ2-3|TRBV24-1
CATSEFGQGATDTQYF
>TRBJ1-5|TRBV29-1
CSVGLTSGQPQHF
>TRBJ2-7|TRBV6-5
CASSYRATYEQYF
>TRBJ1-2|TRBV12-3/TRBV12-4
CASRGTGGIGSYTF
>TRBJ2-1|TRBV6-5
CASSYLSGVEQFF
>TRBJ2-7|TRBV20-1
CSADDRAQNYEQYF
>TRBJ2-5|TRBV5-5
CASSLVAGEQYF
>TRBJ2-1|TRBV12-3/TRBV12-4
CASSVDRGDEQFF
>TRBJ2-1|TRBV6-1
CASSPGRGSSGLSYNEQFF
>TRBJ2-7|TRBV11-3
CASSLRTSGNREQYF
>TRBJ1-1|TRBV4-1
CASSQAGNMNTEAFF
>TRBJ2-1|TRBV6-6
CASSHSPGGRNEQFF
>TRBJ2-5|TRBV7-9
CASSPRDRWEQYF
>TRBJ2-1|TRBV20-1
CSARESWAGIDEQFF
>TRBJ2-1|TRBV12-3/TRBV12-4
CASSLGQGKDNEQFF
>TRBJ2-5|TRBV15
CATSRDIRQETQYF
>TRBJ2-1|TRBV27
CASGPGTSGPKQFF
>TRBJ1-1|TRBV2
CASILRTGHTEAFF
>TRBJ2-7|TRBV27
CASSLGVGTGDEQYF
>TRBJ2-1|TRBV5-1
CASSGTGGAYNEQFF
>TRBJ2-3|TRBV12-3/TRBV12-4
CASRDPKADTQYF
>TRBJ2-1|TRBV7-9
CASSLGLGELYNEQFF
>TRBJ1-4|TRBV10-3
CAIRRERDEKLFF
>TRBJ2-3|TRBV6-1
CASPLRAGVTDTQYF
>TRBJ2-1|TRBV12-3/TRBV12-4
CAILPRGGDYNEQFF
>TRBJ1-2|TRBV2
CASRDRETGNYGYTF
>TRBJ2-1|TRBV6-4
CASSEGREGNNAEQFF
>TRBJ1-2|TRBV5-1
CASSPRTGENYGYTF
>TRBJ2-3|TRBV7-7
CASSLGRGARTDTQYF
>TRBJ2-5|TRBV12-3/TRBV12-4
CASRVTSRETQYF
>TRBJ2-1|TRBV6-2/TRBV6-3
CASSHLGGIKTRLCGGAHYNEQFF
>TRBJ1-1|TRBV5-1
CASSLEVARTEAFF
>TRBJ2-1|TRBV20-1
CSAQEESGRMNEQFF
>TRBJ1-5|TRBV29-1
CSVDMGGNQPQHF
>TRBJ2-5|TRBV6-5
CASSYTGGQETQYF
>TRBJ2-4|TRBV5-1
CASSGLDMAKNIQYF
>TRBJ1-2|TRBV12-3/TRBV12-4
CASSLAWGAYGYTF
>TRBJ2-7|TRBV6-6
CASGRPSSYEQYF